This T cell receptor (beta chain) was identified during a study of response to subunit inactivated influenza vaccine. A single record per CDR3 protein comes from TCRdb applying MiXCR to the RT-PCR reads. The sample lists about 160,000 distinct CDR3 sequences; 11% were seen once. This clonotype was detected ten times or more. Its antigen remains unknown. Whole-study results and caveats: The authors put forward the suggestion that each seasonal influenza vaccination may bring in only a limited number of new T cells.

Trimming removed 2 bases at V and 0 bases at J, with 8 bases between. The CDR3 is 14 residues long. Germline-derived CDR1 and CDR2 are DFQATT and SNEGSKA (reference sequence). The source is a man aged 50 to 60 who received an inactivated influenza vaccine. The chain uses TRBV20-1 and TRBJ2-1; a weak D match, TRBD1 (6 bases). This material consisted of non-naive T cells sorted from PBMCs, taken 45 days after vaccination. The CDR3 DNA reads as TGCAGTGCTAGACAGGGGAGCTCCTACAATGAGCAGTTCTTC. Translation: CSARQGSSYNEQFF.